A single sample gave rise to the 7 T cell receptor beta chains below, sequenced in a study of blood T cell repertoires in COVID-19. Only in-frame clones appear in the TCRdb table, and some are missing; sequencing was by immunoSEQ multiplex PCR. This table holds some 370,000 clones, roughly 80% found once. Sequenced material: PBMCs or T cells enriched from blood (not recorded which). These receptors came from a woman aged 45 to 65 who had recovered from COVID-19.

V gene TRBV24-1 combines with J gene TRBJ2-5, with no clear D. The CDR3 consists of 13 residues. With 3 bases removed from V and 4 bases from J, the gap between germline ends came to 8 bases. CDR1 and CDR2 (germline): KGHDR, SFDVKD. The CDR3 loop is CATSDGARETQYF. The DNA of the CDR3 is TGTGCCACCAGTGATGGAGCGAGAGAGACCCAGTACTTC.

The chain uses TRBV25-1 and TRBJ2-1, with TRBD2 identical over 9 bases. The CDR3 has 15 residues. Germline CDR1 MGHDK, CDR2 SYGVNS. The V and J ends lost 2 bases and 10 bases, in that order; junction bases with no gene match: 9. The CDR3 loop reads CASSEASGIPGEQFF. Here the CDR3 DNA reads TGTGCCAGCAGTGAAGCTAGCGGGATCCCGGGGGAGCAGTTCTTC.

This clone turned up a few times. The genes are TRBV29-1 and TRBJ1-5, with 7 positions matching TRBD1. The CDR3 totals 13 residues. With 4 bases clipped from V and 2 bases from J, the junction kept 2 bases outside the gene matches. The germline CDR1 and CDR2 sequences are SQVTM and ANQGSEA. For the CDR3, the DNA is TGCAGCGTTGGCGACAGGGGCAATCAGCCCCAGCATTTT. Amino acid sequence: CSVGDRGNQPQHF.

The count of this clone is one. The chain employs TRBV5-1 and TRBJ2-5, with 8 positions matching TRBD1. Germline assignment: CDR1 SGHRS and CDR2 YFSETQ. The CDR3 is made up of 15 amino acids. Trimming cost V 4 bases and J 0 bases; bases outside gene matches: 5. The CDR3 is CASSLRGQDQETQYF. The DNA for the CDR3 is TGCGCCAGCAGCCTGAGGGGACAGGACCAAGAGACCCAGTACTTC.

This sequence joins TRBV7-2 and TRBJ2-7, with D possibly matching TRBD2 (5 bases). The germline V gene has CDR1 SGHTA and CDR2 FQGNSA. This CDR3 has 13 amino acids. With 3 bases removed from V and 3 bases from J, the gap between germline ends came to 9 bases. CDR3 DNA: TGTGCCAGCAGCTTCGTAGCGTTCTACGAGCAGTACTTC. Translated: CASSFVAFYEQYF.

The CDR3 DNA reads TGTGCCAGCAGATCAGCCGGGACTCTCTCCTACGAGCAGTACTTC. Translated: CASRSAGTLSYEQYF. This rearrangement joins TRBV27 to TRBJ2-7; D may be TRBD2 (6 bases). The V gene's germline CDR1 is MNHEY and CDR2 SMNVEV (reference sequence). The CDR3 sequence is 15 residues long. V was shortened by 6 bases and J by 0 bases, with 15 bases between the two germline ends.

The V gene is TRBV24-1, the J gene TRBJ2-1, with no clear D. There are 11 residues in the CDR3. Trimming removed 5 bases at V and 9 bases at J, with 7 bases between. CDR1 and CDR2 from the germline V gene are KGHDR and SFDVKD. The CDR3 here is CATSGGSEQFF. The CDR3 region has the DNA TGTGCCACCAGTGGAGGTAGTGAGCAGTTCTTC.